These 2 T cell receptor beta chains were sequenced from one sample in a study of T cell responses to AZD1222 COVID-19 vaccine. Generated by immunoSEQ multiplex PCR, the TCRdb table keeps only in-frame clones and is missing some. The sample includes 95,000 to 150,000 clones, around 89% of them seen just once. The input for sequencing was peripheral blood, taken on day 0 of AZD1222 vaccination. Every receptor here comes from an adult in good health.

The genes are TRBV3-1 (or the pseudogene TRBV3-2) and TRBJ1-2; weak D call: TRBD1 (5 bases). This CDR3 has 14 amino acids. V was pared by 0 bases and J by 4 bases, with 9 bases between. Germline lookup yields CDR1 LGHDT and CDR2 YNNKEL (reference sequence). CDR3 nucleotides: TGTGCCAGCAGCCAAGACCGACAGTCCTATGGCTACACCTTC. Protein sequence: CASSQDRQSYGYTF.

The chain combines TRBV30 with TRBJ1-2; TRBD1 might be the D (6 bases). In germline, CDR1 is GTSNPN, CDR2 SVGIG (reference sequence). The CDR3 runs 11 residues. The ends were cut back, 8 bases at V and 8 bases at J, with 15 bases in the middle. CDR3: CAGPRGLGYTF. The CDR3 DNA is TGTGCCGGGCCCAGGGGATTAGGCTACACCTTC.